The TCR beta chain described here comes from a study of cytomegalovirus exposure and HLA in healthy donors. Study results and caveats: As was reported, the classifier diagnosed cytomegalovirus status with high specificity and sensitivity.

The CDR3 sequence is 17 residues long. CDR1 is MNHNS and CDR2 is SASEGT in the germline V gene. V lost 4 bases to trimming and J lost 1 base, with 17 bases between them. As concerns this clone: What it binds is unknown.

PCR used 60 Vbeta primers and 13 Jbeta primers. The method was immunoSEQ multiplex PCR; TCRdb's version includes in-frame clones alone and lacks a portion of them. The sample includes about 160,000 clones, 77% seen only once; the top ten take about 2.6%. Sequences were obtained from PBMCs. The gene calls are TRBV6-1 and TRBJ1-5; D is unresolved. The receptor comes from a woman aged 40 to 50 in good health and CMV-seropositive. The CDR3 is CASSGAPPLWSNQPQHF. The CDR3, as DNA: TGTGCCAGCAGTGGGGCACCTCCCCTTTGGAGCAATCAGCCCCAGCATTTT.